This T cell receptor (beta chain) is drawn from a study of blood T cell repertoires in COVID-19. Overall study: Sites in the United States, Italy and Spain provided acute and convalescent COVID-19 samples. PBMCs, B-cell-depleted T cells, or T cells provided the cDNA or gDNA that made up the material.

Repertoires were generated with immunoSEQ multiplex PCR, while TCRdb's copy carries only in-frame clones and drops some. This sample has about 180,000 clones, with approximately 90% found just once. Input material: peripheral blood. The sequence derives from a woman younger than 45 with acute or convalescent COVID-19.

Here the CDR3 reads CASSLGQFNYGYTF. CDR3 in DNA: TGTGCCAGCAGTTTGGGACAATTTAACTATGGCTACACCTTC. The chain employs TRBV27 and TRBJ1-2; possibly TRBD1 for D (6 bases). This CDR3 contains 14 residues. Per the germline V gene, CDR1 is MNHEY and CDR2 is SMNVEV (reference sequence). V shed 3 bases and J shed 1 base, with 9 bases lying between them.